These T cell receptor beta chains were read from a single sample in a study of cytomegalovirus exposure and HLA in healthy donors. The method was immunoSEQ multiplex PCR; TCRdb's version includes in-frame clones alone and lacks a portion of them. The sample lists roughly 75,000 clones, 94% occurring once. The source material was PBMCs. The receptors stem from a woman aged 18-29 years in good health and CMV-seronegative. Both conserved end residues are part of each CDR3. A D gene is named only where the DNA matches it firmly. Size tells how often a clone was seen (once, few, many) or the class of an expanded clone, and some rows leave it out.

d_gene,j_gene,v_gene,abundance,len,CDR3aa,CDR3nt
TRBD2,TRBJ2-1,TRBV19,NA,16,CASSFPGGSSYNEQFF,TGTGCCAGTAGTTTTCCGGGGGGAAGCTCCTACAATGAGCAGTTCTTC
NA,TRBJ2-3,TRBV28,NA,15,CASSLYRDGTDTQYF,TGTGCCAGCAGTTTATACAGGGACGGCACAGATACGCAGTATTTT
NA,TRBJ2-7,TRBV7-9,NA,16,CASSYGQGGLIYEQYF,TGTGCCAGCAGCTACGGTCAGGGGGGATTGATTTACGAGCAGTACTTC
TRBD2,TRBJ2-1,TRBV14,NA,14,CASSPRGGVLGQFF,TGTGCCAGCAGCCCTCGGGGGGGCGTCTTGGGTCAGTTCTTC
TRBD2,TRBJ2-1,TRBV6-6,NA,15,CASKDSGRIYNEQFF,TGTGCCAGCAAAGATAGCGGGAGGATTTACAATGAGCAGTTCTTC
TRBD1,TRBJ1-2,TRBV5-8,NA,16,CASSRRDRLSNYGYTF,TGTGCCAGCAGTCGACGGGACAGACTGTCTAACTATGGCTACACCTTC
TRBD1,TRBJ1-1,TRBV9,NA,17,CASSVDPDRAMNTEAFF,TGTGCCAGCAGCGTAGATCCCGACAGGGCTATGAACACTGAAGCTTTCTTT
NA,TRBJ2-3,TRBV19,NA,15,CASSIVTGFPDTQYF,TGTGCCAGTAGTATCGTGACAGGTTTTCCAGATACGCAGTATTTT
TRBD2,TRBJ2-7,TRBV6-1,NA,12,CASKTSGTEQYF,TGTGCCAGCAAGACTAGCGGGACCGAGCAGTACTTC
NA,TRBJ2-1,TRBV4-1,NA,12,CASSQESSEQFF,TGCGCCAGCAGCCAAGAATCGAGTGAGCAGTTCTTC
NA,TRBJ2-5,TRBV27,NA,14,CASSLSASQETQYF,TGTGCCAGCAGTTTATCCGCCAGCCAAGAGACCCAGTACTTC
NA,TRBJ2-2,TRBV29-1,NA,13,CAHIDSNTGELFF,TGCGCCCACATCGACAGTAACACCGGGGAGCTGTTTTTT
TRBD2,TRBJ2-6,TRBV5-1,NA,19,CASSTASGGLLTGANVLTF,TGCGCCAGCAGCACAGCTAGCGGGGGCCTTTTGACTGGGGCCAACGTCCTGACTTTC
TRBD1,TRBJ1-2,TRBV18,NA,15,CASSPGTGGNYGYTF,TGTGCCAGCTCGCCAGGGACAGGGGGGAACTATGGCTACACCTTC
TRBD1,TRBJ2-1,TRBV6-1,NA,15,CASSARDREYNEQFF,TGTGCCAGCAGTGCCCGGGACAGAGAATACAATGAGCAGTTCTTC
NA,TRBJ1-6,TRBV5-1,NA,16,CASSLAQQGQGSPLHF,TGCGCCAGCAGCTTGGCCCAGCAGGGCCAGGGATCACCCCTCCACTTT
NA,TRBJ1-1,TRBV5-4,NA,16,CASSQLRAPKDTEAFF,TGTGCCAGCAGCCAACTCCGAGCCCCCAAAGACACTGAAGCTTTCTTT
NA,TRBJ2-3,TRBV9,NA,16,CASSVEEYSDTDTQYF,TGTGCCAGCAGCGTCGAGGAGTATTCGGACACAGATACGCAGTATTTT
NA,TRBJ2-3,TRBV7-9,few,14,CASSLQTLTDTQYF,TGTGCCAGCAGCCTCCAGACTCTCACAGATACGCAGTATTTT
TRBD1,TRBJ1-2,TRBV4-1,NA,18,CASSQGGAGVPGGYGYTF,TGCGCCAGCAGCCAAGGAGGGGCAGGGGTCCCAGGGGGCTATGGCTACACCTTC
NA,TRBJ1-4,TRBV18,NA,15,CASSPYSATNEKLFF,TGTGCCAGCTCACCCTACAGTGCAACTAATGAAAAACTGTTTTTT
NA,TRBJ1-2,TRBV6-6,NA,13,CASRGMTGDGYTF,TGTGCCAGCAGAGGGATGACAGGTGATGGCTACACCTTC
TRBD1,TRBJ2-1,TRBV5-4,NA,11,CASSLGTGLFF,TGTGCCAGCAGCTTGGGGACAGGGTTGTTCTTC
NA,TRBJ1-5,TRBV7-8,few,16,CASSPLGQGRNQPQHF,TGTGCCAGCAGCCCACTGGGGCAGGGTCGCAATCAGCCCCAGCATTTT
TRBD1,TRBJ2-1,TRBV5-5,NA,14,CASSPTGVYNEQFF,TGTGCCAGCAGCCCGACAGGGGTTTACAATGAGCAGTTCTTC
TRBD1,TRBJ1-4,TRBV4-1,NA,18,CASSRRQGGLNRNEKLFF,TGCGCCAGCAGCCGGCGACAGGGCGGATTGAACCGAAATGAAAAACTGTTTTTT
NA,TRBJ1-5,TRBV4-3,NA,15,CASSQYAGSNQPQHF,TGCGCCAGCAGCCAATATGCAGGGTCCAATCAGCCCCAGCATTTT
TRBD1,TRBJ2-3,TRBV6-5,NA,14,CASSQDRGPDTQYF,TGTGCCAGCAGTCAGGACAGGGGGCCAGATACGCAGTATTTT
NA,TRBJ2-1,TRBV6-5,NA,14,CASSYGGAYNEQFF,TGTGCCAGCAGTTACGGCGGGGCCTACAATGAGCAGTTCTTC
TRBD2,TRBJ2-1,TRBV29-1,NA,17,CSVEGLAGGHPYNEQFF,TGCAGCGTCGAGGGACTAGCGGGGGGGCATCCCTACAATGAGCAGTTCTTC
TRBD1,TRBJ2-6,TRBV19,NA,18,CASSLQTGGRSGANVLTF,TGTGCCAGTAGTCTCCAGACAGGGGGGCGGTCTGGGGCCAACGTCCTGACTTTC
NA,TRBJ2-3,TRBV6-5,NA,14,CASSPGVKTDTQYF,TGTGCCAGCAGCCCGGGAGTTAAAACAGATACGCAGTATTTT